This T cell receptor beta chain was sequenced during a study of blood T cell repertoires in COVID-19. Overall study context: Acute and convalescent COVID-19 specimens originated in the United States, Italy and Spain. T cells, B-cell-depleted T cells, or PBMCs provided the cDNA or gDNA that served as material.

This clone was recorded many times. Using immunoSEQ multiplex PCR, the repertoire was profiled, and TCRdb retains in-frame clones only, with some absent. The repertoire includes roughly 280,000 clones, approximately 86% of them detected once, and roughly 5% sits in the top ten. CDR1 is SEHNR and CDR2 is FQNEAQ in the germline V gene (reference sequence). After removal of 1 base from V and 3 bases from J, the junction contained 3 bases not matched to a gene. This CDR3 contains 15 residues. Seattle participants joined during active infection and were tracked over time. The chain combines TRBV7-9 with TRBJ1-5; 7 positions match TRBD1. The receptor's source is a woman aged 55-69 years with COVID-19, enrolled during active disease. The sequencing sample was made of peripheral blood. CDR3 residues: CASSLGDSLNQPQHF. The CDR3 DNA follows: TGTGCCAGCAGCTTAGGGGACAGTCTCAATCAGCCCCAGCATTTT.